This TCR beta chain was recorded in a study of cytomegalovirus exposure and HLA in healthy donors. With 4 bases clipped from V and 8 bases from J, the junction kept 8 bases outside the gene matches. Germline V gene data show CDR1 as SGDLS and CDR2 as YYNGEE. The length of the CDR3 is 16 residues. Primers included in the PCR were 60 Vbeta and 13 Jbeta primers. The method was immunoSEQ multiplex PCR; TCRdb's version includes in-frame clones alone and lacks a portion of them. The sample holds approximately 210,000 clones, roughly 81% seen once. The clonotype was recovered from a young woman in good health and CMV-seropositive. The sequencing input was PBMCs. The V gene is TRBV9, the J gene TRBJ2-1, with 14 bases matching TRBD2. The CDR3 nucleotides read TGTGCCAGCAGCCCAAGAGGGACTAGCGGGAGAGATGAGCAGTTCTTC. This gives the protein CASSPRGTSGRDEQFF.